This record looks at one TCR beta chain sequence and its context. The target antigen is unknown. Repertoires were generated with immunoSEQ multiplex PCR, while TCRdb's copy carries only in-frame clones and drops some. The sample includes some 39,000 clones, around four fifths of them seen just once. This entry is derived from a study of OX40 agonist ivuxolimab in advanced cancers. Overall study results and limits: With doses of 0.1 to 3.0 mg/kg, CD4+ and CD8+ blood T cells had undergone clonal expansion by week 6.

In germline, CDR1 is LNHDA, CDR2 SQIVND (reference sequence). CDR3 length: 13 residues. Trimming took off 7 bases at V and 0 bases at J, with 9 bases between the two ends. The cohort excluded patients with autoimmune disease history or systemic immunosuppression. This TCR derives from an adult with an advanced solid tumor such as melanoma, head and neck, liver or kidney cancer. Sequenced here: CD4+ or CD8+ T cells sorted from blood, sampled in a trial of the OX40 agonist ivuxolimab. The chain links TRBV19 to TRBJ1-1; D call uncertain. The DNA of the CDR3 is TGTGCCAGTATGGAGGGAATGAACACTGAAGCTTTCTTT. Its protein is CASMEGMNTEAFF.